This T cell receptor (beta chain) came from a study of blood T cell repertoires in COVID-19. Study information: Samples representing acute and convalescent COVID-19 were sourced from the United States, Italy and Spain. Sample material is recorded as cDNA or gDNA derived from T cells, B-cell-depleted T cells, or PBMCs.

In the original analysis: Amplified reference gene primers provided the basis for estimating nucleated cell counts. Assay: immunoSEQ multiplex PCR; the TCRdb copy retains only in-frame clones and omits some. That table supplies the V and J calls and clone size; D and trimming were determined from the DNA. Seen here are some 200,000 clones, 84% observed once, and the top ten hold roughly 15%. Enrolment of Seattle patients took place during active infection, and they were followed longitudinally. The clonotype was recovered from a woman in her 70s with COVID-19, enrolled during active disease. The specimen sequenced was peripheral blood.

CDR3: CASTRDRGTPDTEAFF. In DNA, the CDR3 is TGTGCCAGCACCCGTGACAGGGGCACCCCTGACACTGAAGCTTTCTTT. This sequence joins TRBV6-4 and TRBJ1-1, with 8 bases identical to TRBD1. The CDR3 loop spans 16 amino acids. Germline CDR1 is MRHNA and CDR2 is SNTAGT. The trim removed 7 bases at V and 3 bases at J, leaving 13 bases unmatched.